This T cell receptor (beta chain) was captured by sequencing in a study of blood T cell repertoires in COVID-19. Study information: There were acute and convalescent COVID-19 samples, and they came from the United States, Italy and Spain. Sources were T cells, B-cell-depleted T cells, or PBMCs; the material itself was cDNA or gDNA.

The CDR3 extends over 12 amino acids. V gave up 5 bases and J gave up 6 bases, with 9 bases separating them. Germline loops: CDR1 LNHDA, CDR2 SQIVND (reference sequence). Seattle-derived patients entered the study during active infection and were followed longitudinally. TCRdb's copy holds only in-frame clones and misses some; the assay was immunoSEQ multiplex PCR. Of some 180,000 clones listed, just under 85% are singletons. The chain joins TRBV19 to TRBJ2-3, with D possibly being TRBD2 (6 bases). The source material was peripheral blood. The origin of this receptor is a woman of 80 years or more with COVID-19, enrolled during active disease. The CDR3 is CASSRRGDTQYF. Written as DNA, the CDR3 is TGTGCCAGTAGTCGACGGGGGGATACGCAGTATTTT.